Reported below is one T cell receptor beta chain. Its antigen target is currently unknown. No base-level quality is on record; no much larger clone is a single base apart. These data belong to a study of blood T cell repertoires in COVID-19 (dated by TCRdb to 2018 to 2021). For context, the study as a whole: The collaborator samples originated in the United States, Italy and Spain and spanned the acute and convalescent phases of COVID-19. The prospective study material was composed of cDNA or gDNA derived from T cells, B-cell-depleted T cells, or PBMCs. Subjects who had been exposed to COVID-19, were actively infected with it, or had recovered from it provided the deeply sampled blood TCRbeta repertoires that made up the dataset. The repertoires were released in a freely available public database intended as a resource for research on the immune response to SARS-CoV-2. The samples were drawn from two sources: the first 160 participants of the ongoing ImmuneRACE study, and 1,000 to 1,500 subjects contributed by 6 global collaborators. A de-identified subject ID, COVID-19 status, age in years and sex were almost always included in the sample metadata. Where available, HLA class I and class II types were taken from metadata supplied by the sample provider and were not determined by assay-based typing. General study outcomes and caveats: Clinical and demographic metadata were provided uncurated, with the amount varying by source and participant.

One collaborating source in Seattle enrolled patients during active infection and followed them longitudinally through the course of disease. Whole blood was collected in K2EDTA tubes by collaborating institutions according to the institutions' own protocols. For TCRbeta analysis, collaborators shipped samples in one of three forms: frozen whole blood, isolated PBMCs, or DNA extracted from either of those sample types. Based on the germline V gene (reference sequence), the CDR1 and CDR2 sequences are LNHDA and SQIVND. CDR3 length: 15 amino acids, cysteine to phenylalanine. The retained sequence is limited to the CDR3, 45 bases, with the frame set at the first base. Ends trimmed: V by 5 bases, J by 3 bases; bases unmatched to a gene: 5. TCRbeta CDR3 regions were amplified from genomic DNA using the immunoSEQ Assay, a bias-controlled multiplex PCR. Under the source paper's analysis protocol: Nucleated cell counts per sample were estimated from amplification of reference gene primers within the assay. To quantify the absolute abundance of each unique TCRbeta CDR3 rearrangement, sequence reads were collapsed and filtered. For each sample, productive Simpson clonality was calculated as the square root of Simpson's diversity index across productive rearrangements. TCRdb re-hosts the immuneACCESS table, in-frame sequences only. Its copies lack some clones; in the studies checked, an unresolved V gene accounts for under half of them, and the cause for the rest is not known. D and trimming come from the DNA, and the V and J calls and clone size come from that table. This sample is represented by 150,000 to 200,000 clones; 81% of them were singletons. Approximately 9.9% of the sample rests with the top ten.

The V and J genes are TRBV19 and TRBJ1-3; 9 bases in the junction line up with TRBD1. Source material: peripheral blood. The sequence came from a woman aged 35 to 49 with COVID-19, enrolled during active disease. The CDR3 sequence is CASSLGTGFGNTIYF. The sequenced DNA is TGTGCCAGTAGTCTGGGGACAGGGTTTGGAAACACCATATATTTT.